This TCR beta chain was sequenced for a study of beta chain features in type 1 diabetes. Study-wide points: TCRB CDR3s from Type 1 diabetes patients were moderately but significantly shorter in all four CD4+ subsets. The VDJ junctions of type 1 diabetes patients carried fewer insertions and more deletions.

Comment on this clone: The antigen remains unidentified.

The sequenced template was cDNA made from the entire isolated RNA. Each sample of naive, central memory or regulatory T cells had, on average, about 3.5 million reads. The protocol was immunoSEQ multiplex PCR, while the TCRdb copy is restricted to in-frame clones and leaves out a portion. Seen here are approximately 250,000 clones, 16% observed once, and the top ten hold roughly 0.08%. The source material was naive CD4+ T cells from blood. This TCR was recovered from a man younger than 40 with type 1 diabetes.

The CDR3 DNA is TGTGCCAGCAGCTTGGGGACAGGGCGATCCGAGCAGTACTTC. This codes for CASSLGTGRSEQYF. The chain links TRBV7-9 to TRBJ2-7, with 9 nucleotides matching TRBD1. The CDR3 is 14 amino acids. The germline gives CDR1 SEHNR, CDR2 FQNEAQ (reference sequence). V was pared by 3 bases and J by 6 bases, with 6 bases of the junction left unmatched.